This T cell receptor (beta chain) came from a study of cytomegalovirus exposure and HLA in healthy donors. Whole-study results and caveats: Presence/absence comparisons presumed near-even sequencing depth among donors. It was 164 TCR beta chains that were listed as cytomegalovirus-associated.

About this clone itself: The antigen is unknown.

The CDR3 is 15 amino acids. Trimming shortened V by 2 bases and J by 0 bases, and 8 bases separated the two germline ends. Germline V CDR1 and CDR2: MNHNY, SVGAGI (reference sequence). The PCR made use of 60 Vbeta and 13 Jbeta primers. Repertoires were generated with immunoSEQ multiplex PCR, while TCRdb's copy carries only in-frame clones and drops some. This sample yields over 200,000 clones, of which more than 60% are seen a single time; roughly 2% belongs to the top ten. This receptor was obtained from a woman aged 25 to 39 in good health and CMV-seronegative. Sequenced: PBMCs. The V gene is TRBV6-6, the J gene TRBJ1-3, with D hard to call. For the CDR3, the DNA is TGTGCCAGCAGTTACGAGCCGAGCTCTGGAAACACCATATATTTT. This gives the protein CASSYEPSSGNTIYF.